This T cell receptor (beta chain) was identified in a study of long-term antiretroviral therapy in people with HIV. Turning to the study itself: In the earliest collections, sampling predates the 2015 immediate-ART recommendation by about a decade.

In the case of this clone: Its target is not known.

The V end was cut by 7 bases, the J end by 5 bases, with 14 bases between. This CDR3 has 13 residues. The germline V gene encodes CDR1 MDHEN and CDR2 SYDVKM. Regarding the study as a whole: Relative to control repertoires, HIV repertoires exhibited narrower CDR3 length ranges. In samples taken after ART, diversity increased but remained below transplant donor control levels.

This was the immunoSEQ v3.0 assay at survey level. The data were produced by immunoSEQ multiplex PCR, yet TCRdb's version contains in-frame clones alone and is incomplete. The sample records over 30,000 clones, approximately 74% being singletons. V is TRBV28 and J is TRBJ2-5; D perhaps matches TRBD2 (6 bases). This TCR derives from a man in his forties or fifties with HIV. Sequences were derived from unsorted PBMCs, sampled 3 years after starting antiretroviral therapy. Written as DNA, the CDR3 is TGTGCCAGCAAGAGGAGTAGCGGCGAGACCCAGTACTTC. Its translation: CASKRSSGETQYF.